This passage covers 28 T cell receptor beta chains from one sample sequenced in a study of cytomegalovirus exposure and HLA in healthy donors. The primer mix had 60 Vbeta and 13 Jbeta primers. TCRdb keeps only in-frame clones here, not all; method: immunoSEQ multiplex PCR. The sample yields 120,000 or so clones, around 80% seen once. Sequenced material: PBMCs. Receptor source: a man in his thirties or forties in good health and CMV-seropositive.

The rearrangement joins TRBV28 to TRBJ2-7, with D perhaps matching TRBD2 (5 bases). Germline CDR1 is MDHEN and CDR2 is SYDVKM. Between the trimmed V and J ends, which lost 6 bases and 0 bases, there was a span of 9 bases. The CDR3 length is 13 residues. CDR3 residues: CASSYEGSYEQYF. DNA of the CDR3: TGTGCCAGCAGCTATGAGGGCTCCTACGAGCAGTACTTC.

The V gene is TRBV15, the J gene TRBJ1-5, with D tentatively TRBD1 (6 bases). This CDR3 is built from 15 residues. V dropped 0 bases and J dropped 5 bases, with 11 bases sitting between them. Germline V gene lookup returns CDR1 LNHNV and CDR2 YYDKDF (reference sequence). The CDR3 loop is CATSRDLTGDQPQHF. Written as DNA, the CDR3 is TGTGCCACCAGCAGAGATCTGACAGGAGATCAGCCCCAGCATTTT.

V is TRBV10-3 and J is TRBJ2-5, with D maybe TRBD1 (6 bases). Germline CDR1 and CDR2: ENHRY and SYGVKD. The CDR3 spans 15 residues. V lost 8 bases to trimming and J lost 2 bases, with 18 bases between them. The CDR3 sequence: CAISVGQLYQETQYF. DNA for the CDR3: TGTGCCATCTCCGTCGGACAGCTGTATCAAGAGACCCAGTACTTC.

This sequence joins TRBV4-2 and TRBJ1-1; a possible D gene is TRBD1 (5 bases). CDR3 length: 15 amino acids. Germline lookup yields CDR1 LGHNA and CDR2 YNFKEQ. V shed 2 bases and J shed 0 bases, with 10 bases lying between them. As DNA, the CDR3 is TGTGCCAGCAGCCAAATCAAGGGGATGAACACTGAAGCTTTCTTT. It specifies CASSQIKGMNTEAFF.

The V gene is TRBV30, the J gene TRBJ1-1; 7 bases are shared with TRBD1. Germline lookup yields CDR1 GTSNPN and CDR2 SVGIG (reference sequence). The CDR3 contains 16 residues. J was trimmed by 1 base and V by 7 bases; bases with no gene match: 15. The CDR3 here is CASSSSGGIWNTEAFF. The CDR3 nucleotides read TGTGCCTCCTCTTCTTCAGGGGGAATATGGAACACTGAAGCTTTCTTT.

The chain employs TRBV4-3 and TRBJ2-1, with TRBD2 identical over 10 bases. V lost 2 bases to trimming and J lost 6 bases; unmatched junction nucleotides: 10. CDR1 is LGHNA and CDR2 is YSLEER in the germline V gene. The length of the CDR3 is 17 residues. The CDR3 protein is CASSQRAGGPGGNEQFF. DNA of the CDR3: TGCGCCAGCAGCCAAAGAGCGGGAGGGCCGGGTGGCAATGAGCAGTTCTTC.

This clone was seen a handful of times. The chain combines TRBV2 with TRBJ2-2, with TRBD2 matching over 13 bases. Germline V gene data show CDR1 as SNHLY and CDR2 as FYNNEI. J lost 5 bases, V lost 4 bases, and 25 bases had no gene match. This CDR3 contains 23 residues. The CDR3 sequence is CASSARRNIPRTSGRGGTGELFF. For the CDR3, the DNA is TGTGCCAGCAGTGCAAGGAGAAATATCCCAAGGACTAGCGGGAGAGGCGGTACCGGGGAGCTGTTTTTT.

The rearrangement links TRBV10-2 to TRBJ2-7, with TRBD2 matching over 8 bases. Trimming cost V 4 bases and J 2 bases; bases outside gene matches: 7. CDR1 WSHSY and CDR2 SAAADI come from the germline V gene. CDR3 length equals 15 residues. CDR3 protein: CASSVETSATYEQYF. As DNA, the CDR3 is TGCGCCAGCAGTGTCGAGACTAGCGCTACCTACGAGCAGTACTTC.

V gene TRBV10-3 combines with J gene TRBJ1-2; D perhaps matches TRBD1 (6 bases). This CDR3 comprises 12 residues. Germline V gene data show CDR1 as ENHRY and CDR2 as SYGVKD. Deletions cut 7 bases from V and 4 bases from J, with 10 bases between. CDR3 bases: TGTGCCATCATGGTACAGGGCTATGGCTACACCTTC. This translates into CAIMVQGYGYTF.

V and J are TRBV2 and TRBJ2-2; D may be TRBD2 (5 bases). V lost 5 bases and J 5 bases, leaving 18 bases between the germline ends. CDR1 is SNHLY and CDR2 is FYNNEI in the germline V gene. The CDR3 loop spans 16 amino acids. The DNA for the CDR3 is TGTGCCAGCAGTCGACGTCGGGGATCTGGGACCGGGGAGCTGTTTTTT. This encodes CASSRRRGSGTGELFF.

J is TRBJ2-1 and V is TRBV11-3; TRBD1 agrees at 7 bases. With V trimmed by 1 base and J by 0 bases, 3 bases remained unmatched. The CDR3 sequence is 16 residues long. Germline values: CDR1 SGHNT, CDR2 YENEEA. This CDR3 is CASSLGTGGSYNEQFF. DNA of the CDR3: TGTGCCAGCAGCTTAGGGACAGGAGGCTCCTACAATGAGCAGTTCTTC.

This clone came up a few times. The rearrangement joins TRBV7-9 to TRBJ2-1; 10 bases map to TRBD2. Per the germline V gene, CDR1 is SEHNR and CDR2 is FQNEAQ (reference sequence). Unmatched junction bases numbered 2, after V lost 0 bases and J lost 15 bases. This CDR3 comprises 12 residues. The CDR3 nucleotides read TGTGCCAGCAGCTTAGCAGGACTAGCGGCGTTCTTC. Protein: CASSLAGLAAFF.

The rearrangement joins TRBV9 to TRBJ2-3; perhaps TRBD2 as D (5 bases). Trimming left V 2 bases short and J 4 bases short, with 11 bases between. The CDR3 has 14 residues. Germline CDR1 SGDLS, CDR2 YYNGEE. The CDR3 protein is CASSVYPGSDTQYF. Written as DNA, the CDR3 is TGTGCCAGCAGCGTTTACCCGGGGTCAGATACGCAGTATTTT.

The genes are TRBV6-1 and TRBJ2-5, with 10 positions matching TRBD1. V was pared by 11 bases and J by 5 bases, with 11 bases of the junction left unmatched. CDR1 and CDR2 (germline): MNHNS, SASEGT. This CDR3 is 14 amino acids long. For the CDR3, the DNA is TGTGCCGCCCCCCCCGACAGGGGGCACGAGACCCAGTACTTC. Protein: CAAPPDRGHETQYF.

This sequence joins TRBV27 and TRBJ1-4; the D is unclear. V was pared by 4 bases and J by 5 bases, with 14 bases between. Germline V gives CDR1 MNHEY, CDR2 SMNVEV (reference sequence). The CDR3 totals 15 residues. The CDR3, as DNA: TGTGCCAGCAGTTCCCGAACGGGGAGAAATGAAAAACTGTTTTTT. This gives the protein CASSSRTGRNEKLFF. Using reference TRBV27 and TRBJ1-4 for the parts outside the CDR3, the full variable domain is EAQVTQNPRYLITVTGKKLTVTCSQNMNHEYMSWYRQDPGLGLRQIYYSMNVEVTDKGDVPEGYKVSRKEKRNFPLILESPSPNQTSLYFCASSSRTGRNEKLFFGSGTQLSVL.

CDR3 region: CASSIGETNEKLFF. CDR3 bases: TGTGCCAGTAGTATAGGAGAAACTAATGAAAAACTGTTTTTT. The chain couples TRBV19 to TRBJ1-4, with D uncertain. CDR1 is LNHDA, CDR2 SQIVND, per germline (reference sequence). The V end was cut by 1 base, the J end by 1 base, with 4 bases between. CDR3 length: 14 residues.

The chain couples TRBV30 to TRBJ1-2; 7 bases are a match to TRBD1. The length of the CDR3 is 16 residues. Germline CDR1 and CDR2: GTSNPN and SVGIG (reference sequence). The V and J ends lost 1 base and 2 bases, in that order; junction bases with no gene match: 10. CDR3 amino acids: CAWSEADRAGNYGYTF. The CDR3, as DNA: TGTGCCTGGAGTGAAGCCGACAGGGCGGGAAACTATGGCTACACCTTC.

The chain links TRBV7-2 to TRBJ2-7; 8 bases fit TRBD2. Germline V gene lookup returns CDR1 SGHTA and CDR2 FQGNSA. CDR3 size: 14 residues. The trim removed 2 bases at V and 3 bases at J, leaving 3 bases unmatched. The CDR3 region is CASSLKREFYEQYF. In DNA, the CDR3 is TGTGCCAGCAGCTTAAAGCGGGAGTTCTACGAGCAGTACTTC.

The genes are TRBV10-3 and TRBJ2-1; 11 nucleotides align to TRBD2. The germline V gene has CDR1 ENHRY and CDR2 SYGVKD. The CDR3 runs 16 residues. V lost 4 bases and J lost 3; bases outside the gene matches: 5. The CDR3 nucleotides read TGTGCCATCAGTGTACTAGCGGGAGCGAACTACAATGAGCAGTTCTTC. This gives the protein CAISVLAGANYNEQFF.

The chain recombines TRBV7-9 with TRBJ1-1; maybe TRBD1 (6 bases). In germline, CDR1 is SEHNR, CDR2 FQNEAQ (reference sequence). CDR3 length: 13 amino acids. Trimming removed 5 bases from V and 3 bases from J, with 10 bases in between. CDR3 sequence: CASSPRQDTEAFF. The DNA for the CDR3 is TGTGCCAGCAGCCCCCGACAGGACACTGAAGCTTTCTTT.

The J gene is TRBJ1-2, the V gene TRBV9; TRBD1 matches at 7 bases. The CDR3 consists of 13 residues. V dropped 3 bases and J dropped 4; count of bases not matched to a gene: 3. Germline loops: CDR1 SGDLS, CDR2 YYNGEE. The CDR3 DNA follows: TGTGCCAGCAGCGCAGGGACAGTCTATGGCTACACCTTC. Protein product: CASSAGTVYGYTF.

This chain links TRBV29-1 with TRBJ1-2, with 7 nucleotides matching TRBD1. CDR3 length equals 15 residues. Germline lookup yields CDR1 SQVTM and CDR2 ANQGSEA. V was pared by 0 bases and J by 3 bases, with 7 bases of the junction left unmatched. The CDR3 loop is CSVEDPYDRDYGYTF. The CDR3 bases are TGCAGCGTTGAAGACCCCTATGACAGGGACTATGGCTACACCTTC.

The V and J genes are TRBV5-4 and TRBJ2-2; D perhaps matches TRBD1 (6 bases). Trimming took off 3 bases at V and 4 bases at J, with 13 bases between the two ends. The germline gives CDR1 SGHNT, CDR2 YYREEE (reference sequence). The CDR3 runs 15 residues. The CDR3 sequence is CASSWTAFGTGELFF. The DNA of the CDR3 is TGTGCCAGCAGCTGGACAGCGTTTGGCACCGGGGAGCTGTTTTTT.

This clone has just one count. The V gene is TRBV11-3, the J gene TRBJ2-5; D is possibly TRBD1 (5 bases). The germline V gene has CDR1 SGHNT and CDR2 YENEEA. The V end lost 5 bases, the J end lost 5 bases, and 18 bases lay between the germline ends. CDR3 length equals 15 residues. In DNA, the CDR3 is TGTGCCAGCAGCCGTAGGGGTACGCCCGGGGAGACCCAGTACTTC. Translated: CASSRRGTPGETQYF.

The chain couples TRBV6-6 to TRBJ2-2; D is ambiguous. The CDR3 length is 14 residues. V was clipped by 0 bases and J by 4 bases, with 6 bases between them. Germline CDR1 and CDR2: MNHNY and SVGAGI (reference sequence). The DNA for the CDR3 is TGTGCCAGCAGTTACTCTAGGAGCACCGGGGAGCTGTTTTTT. Protein: CASSYSRSTGELFF.

The chain couples TRBV5-1 to TRBJ2-1; the D gene is possibly TRBD2 (5 bases). The germline V and J ends were trimmed by 0 bases and 6 bases, with 13 bases remaining between them. Germline V gene sequence: CDR1 SGHRS, CDR2 YFSETQ. The length of the CDR3 is 15 residues. The CDR3 sequence is CASSLGPTRGNEQFF. The CDR3 nucleotides read TGCGCCAGCAGCTTGGGACCAACTCGGGGCAATGAGCAGTTCTTC.

Note on this clone: Other DNA sequences in this specimen translate into the identical CDR3. The rearrangement links TRBV5-1 to TRBJ2-7; 11 bases are shared with TRBD1. Per the germline V gene, CDR1 is SGHRS and CDR2 is YFSETQ. This CDR3 is built from 15 residues. V lost 0 bases to trimming and J lost 7 bases; unmatched junction nucleotides: 6. This chain's CDR3 is CASSLGGQGVDEQYF. CDR3 DNA sequence: TGCGCCAGCAGCTTGGGGGGACAGGGGGTCGATGAGCAGTACTTC.

The gene calls are TRBV11-2 and TRBJ2-5; 7 nucleotides agree with TRBD2. The CDR3 sequence is 16 residues long. The junction had 9 bases not matched to a gene; V was cut back by 3 bases and J by 2 bases. Germline assignment: CDR1 SGHAT and CDR2 FQNNGV. The CDR3 reads CASSFRGAGQQETQYF. The CDR3 coding sequence is TGTGCCAGCAGCTTTCGAGGAGCGGGGCAGCAAGAGACCCAGTACTTC.